This T cell receptor beta chain is from a study of blood T cells in healthy people across ages. Notes on the study in general: There was no known CMV status for donors, so expanded clonotype changes were possibly confounded. When one million T cells were used, diversity estimates were thought to be underestimates.

Each donor was a healthy Caucasian individual from Russia, aged about 6 to 95. This clonotype was seen only a few times. Its antigen remains unidentified. CDR1 and CDR2 (germline): MNHEY, SMNVEV (reference sequence). The CDR3 totals 11 residues. The V gene lost 5 bases and the J gene lost 6 bases, with 7 bases spanning the gap. With a J-beta primer mix and a sample-barcoded 5' primer, a second PCR ran about 7 to 12 cycles. TCRdb processed the 5' RACE reads anew with MiXCR; each CDR3 protein has one entry. The sample records about 290,000 distinct CDR3 sequences, 27% being singletons. This TCR derives from an older woman in good health. The sequenced sample was blood. This chain joins TRBV27 and TRBJ1-2; D gene ambiguous. DNA of the CDR3: TGTGCCAGCAGTGGTTTGGATGGCTACACCTTC. Translation gives CASSGLDGYTF.